A selection of T cell receptor beta chains follows, all from one sample in a study of T cells after yellow fever vaccination. Using its own MiXCR run on the 5' RACE reads, TCRdb lists one record per CDR3 protein. Here the sample spans about 210,000 distinct CDR3 sequences, 2.5% to 3.5% being singletons. Sequencing used CD4+ T cells sorted from PBMCs, obtained 10 days after the yellow fever booster vaccination. The receptors originated from a young man who received the YFV17D yellow fever vaccine. Both conserved end residues are part of each CDR3. The order of the fields is V gene, D gene, J gene, clone size, CDR3 protein, CDR3 DNA. D genes are given only for firm matches. The size field is filled for only some rows; it gives once, few, many or a size class.

V gene: TRBV4-2
D gene: -
J gene: TRBJ1-1
clone size: many
CDR3 protein: CASSRVVGNTEAFF
CDR3 DNA: TGTGCCAGCAGCCGCGTCGTTGGGAACACTGAAGCTTTCTTT

V gene: TRBV20-1
D gene: -
J gene: TRBJ2-5
clone size: many
CDR3 protein: CSARDAGVQETQYF
CDR3 DNA: TGCAGTGCTAGAGATGCAGGGGTCCAAGAGACCCAGTACTTC

V gene: TRBV3-2
D gene: -
J gene: TRBJ1-1
clone size: few
CDR3 protein: CASNQDVTVGTRTEAFF
CDR3 DNA: TGTGCCAGCAACCAGGACGTAACGGTGGGAACGAGAACTGAAGCTTTCTTT

V gene: TRBV20-1
D gene: TRBD1
J gene: TRBJ2-3
clone size: few
CDR3 protein: CSATTGGSSTDTQYF
CDR3 DNA: TGCAGTGCTACTACAGGGGGATCTAGCACAGATACGCAGTATTTT

V gene: TRBV5-6
D gene: -
J gene: TRBJ2-2
clone size: few
CDR3 protein: CASSPPGAGLHGTGELFF
CDR3 DNA: TGTGCCAGCAGTCCCCCTGGGGCAGGGTTGCATGGGACCGGGGAGCTGTTTTTT

V gene: TRBV5-1
D gene: -
J gene: TRBJ2-1
clone size: few
CDR3 protein: CASSLSPGNEQFF
CDR3 DNA: TGCGCCAGCAGCTTGAGTCCGGGAAATGAGCAGTTCTTC

V gene: TRBV5-1
D gene: -
J gene: TRBJ1-1
clone size: few
CDR3 protein: CASSLLGHMDTEAFF
CDR3 DNA: TGCGCCAGCAGCCTACTTGGACACATGGATACTGAAGCTTTCTTT

V gene: TRBV7-2
D gene: TRBD1
J gene: TRBJ1-2
clone size: many
CDR3 protein: CASSPIADRGHGYTF
CDR3 DNA: TGTGCCAGCAGCCCAATAGCGGACAGGGGACATGGCTACACCTTC

V gene: TRBV29-1
D gene: TRBD1
J gene: TRBJ2-1
clone size: few
CDR3 protein: CSVGTDNEQFF
CDR3 DNA: TGCAGCGTCGGGACAGACAATGAGCAGTTCTTC

V gene: TRBV4-3
D gene: -
J gene: TRBJ1-4
clone size: few
CDR3 protein: CASSQDLGRDNEKLFF
CDR3 DNA: TGCGCCAGCAGCCAAGATCTGGGCAGAGATAATGAAAAACTGTTTTTT

V gene: TRBV30
D gene: -
J gene: TRBJ1-2
clone size: few
CDR3 protein: CAWDGNYGYTF
CDR3 DNA: TGTGCCTGGGACGGGAACTATGGCTACACCTTC

V gene: TRBV12-3/TRBV12-4
D gene: -
J gene: TRBJ2-2
clone size: few
CDR3 protein: CASSWATGELFF
CDR3 DNA: TGTGCCAGCAGCTGGGCCACCGGGGAGCTGTTTTTT

V gene: TRBV20-1
D gene: -
J gene: TRBJ2-3
clone size: many
CDR3 protein: CSATSGPTDTQYF
CDR3 DNA: TGCAGTGCTACCAGCGGGCCCACAGATACGCAGTATTTT

V gene: TRBV3-1
D gene: -
J gene: TRBJ1-6
clone size: -
CDR3 protein: CASSLGGLRSSPLHF
CDR3 DNA: TGTGCCAGCAGCCTCGGCGGGCTGCGGTCCTCACCCCTCCACTTT

V gene: TRBV5-6
D gene: -
J gene: TRBJ2-3
clone size: few
CDR3 protein: CASSQPISGADTQYF
CDR3 DNA: TGTGCCAGCAGCCAACCAATCTCAGGGGCAGATACGCAGTATTTT

V gene: TRBV10-3
D gene: TRBD2
J gene: TRBJ2-3
clone size: many
CDR3 protein: CAIAGGPADTQYF
CDR3 DNA: TGTGCCATTGCGGGGGGGCCCGCAGATACGCAGTATTTT

V gene: TRBV7-2
D gene: TRBD2
J gene: TRBJ2-5
clone size: few
CDR3 protein: CASSYAGAGGRGETQYF
CDR3 DNA: TGTGCCAGCAGCTACGCTGGGGCGGGGGGGCGTGGCGAGACCCAGTACTTC

V gene: TRBV6-5
D gene: -
J gene: TRBJ1-6
clone size: -
CDR3 protein: CASSRTSSPLHF
CDR3 DNA: TGTGCCAGCAGTCGGACCAGTTCACCCCTCCACTTT

V gene: TRBV6-5
D gene: -
J gene: TRBJ1-1
clone size: -
CDR3 protein: CASSYLGGNTEAFF
CDR3 DNA: TGTGCCAGCAGTTACTTAGGAGGTAACACTGAAGCTTTCTTT

V gene: TRBV5-6
D gene: TRBD1
J gene: TRBJ1-1
clone size: many
CDR3 protein: CASSFWGARGQWDTEAFF
CDR3 DNA: TGTGCCAGCAGCTTTTGGGGGGCCAGGGGGCAATGGGACACTGAAGCTTTCTTT

V gene: TRBV5-1
D gene: -
J gene: TRBJ1-1
clone size: few
CDR3 protein: CASSLSPAPDTEAFF
CDR3 DNA: TGCGCCAGCAGCTTGTCTCCGGCACCCGACACTGAAGCTTTCTTT

V gene: TRBV5-1
D gene: -
J gene: TRBJ2-2
clone size: many
CDR3 protein: CASIGGLNTGELFF
CDR3 DNA: TGCGCCAGCATCGGGGGCCTGAACACCGGGGAGCTGTTTTTT

V gene: TRBV19
D gene: TRBD2
J gene: TRBJ2-7
clone size: -
CDR3 protein: CASRDERGPVYEQYF
CDR3 DNA: TGTGCCAGTAGGGATGAGCGGGGCCCGGTCTACGAGCAGTACTTC

V gene: TRBV20-1
D gene: TRBD1
J gene: TRBJ1-5
clone size: many
CDR3 protein: CSASLTGKSNQPQHF
CDR3 DNA: TGCAGTGCTAGCCTGACAGGGAAAAGCAATCAGCCCCAGCATTTT

V gene: TRBV9
D gene: -
J gene: TRBJ2-3
clone size: few
CDR3 protein: CASSVGGFTDTQYF
CDR3 DNA: TGTGCCAGCAGCGTGGGCGGGTTCACAGATACGCAGTATTTT

V gene: TRBV4-1
D gene: -
J gene: TRBJ2-3
clone size: -
CDR3 protein: CASSQGFRESIDTQYF
CDR3 DNA: TGCGCCAGCAGCCAAGGCTTCAGGGAGAGTATAGATACGCAGTATTTT

V gene: TRBV27
D gene: -
J gene: TRBJ2-4
clone size: many
CDR3 protein: CASSPSSGAKNIQYF
CDR3 DNA: TGTGCCAGCAGTCCCAGCAGTGGGGCCAAAAACATTCAGTACTTC

V gene: TRBV18
D gene: -
J gene: TRBJ1-1
clone size: -
CDR3 protein: CASSPPPGATEAFF
CDR3 DNA: TGTGCCAGCTCACCACCGCCCGGGGCCACTGAAGCTTTCTTT

V gene: TRBV6-5
D gene: -
J gene: TRBJ2-5
clone size: once
CDR3 protein: CASSYRRETQYF
CDR3 DNA: TGTGCCAGCAGTTACCGAAGGGAGACCCAGTACTTC

V gene: TRBV7-2
D gene: TRBD2
J gene: TRBJ2-3
clone size: many
CDR3 protein: CASSHGSSGGVLKITDTQYF
CDR3 DNA: TGTGCCAGCAGCCACGGGTCTAGCGGGGGGGTGTTGAAAATCACAGATACGCAGTATTTT

V gene: TRBV4-1
D gene: -
J gene: TRBJ1-4
clone size: many
CDR3 protein: CASSPDGLNEKLFF
CDR3 DNA: TGCGCCAGCAGCCCGGACGGGCTTAATGAAAAACTGTTTTTT

V gene: TRBV4-3
D gene: -
J gene: TRBJ2-5
clone size: many
CDR3 protein: CASSRTAQETQYF
CDR3 DNA: TGCGCCAGCAGCCGGACAGCACAAGAGACCCAGTACTTC

V gene: TRBV6-2/TRBV6-3
D gene: -
J gene: TRBJ1-1
clone size: many
CDR3 protein: CASSARTVNTEAFF
CDR3 DNA: TGTGCCAGCAGTGCCCGGACCGTGAACACTGAAGCTTTCTTT

V gene: TRBV3-1
D gene: -
J gene: TRBJ1-2
clone size: many
CDR3 protein: CASSQVGGDYGYTF
CDR3 DNA: TGTGCCAGCAGCCAAGTCGGAGGAGACTATGGCTACACCTTC

V gene: TRBV12-3/TRBV12-4
D gene: TRBD1
J gene: TRBJ1-2
clone size: -
CDR3 protein: CASRAGTGWVGYTF
CDR3 DNA: TGTGCCAGCAGAGCCGGGACAGGGTGGGTTGGCTACACCTTC

V gene: TRBV5-6
D gene: -
J gene: TRBJ2-5
clone size: -
CDR3 protein: CASSWGGGRETQYF
CDR3 DNA: TGTGCCAGCAGCTGGGGGGGGGGCCGTGAGACCCAGTACTTC

V gene: TRBV5-1
D gene: -
J gene: TRBJ2-2
clone size: many
CDR3 protein: CASCPGEGTGELFF
CDR3 DNA: TGCGCCAGCTGCCCCGGTGAAGGAACCGGGGAGCTGTTTTTT

V gene: TRBV10-3
D gene: -
J gene: TRBJ2-1
clone size: many
CDR3 protein: CAIKGSGAENNEQFF
CDR3 DNA: TGTGCCATCAAGGGTAGCGGCGCGGAAAACAATGAGCAGTTCTTC

V gene: TRBV14
D gene: -
J gene: TRBJ1-2
clone size: few
CDR3 protein: CASSQGGLADGYTF
CDR3 DNA: TGTGCCAGCAGCCAAGGAGGCCTAGCGGATGGCTACACCTTC